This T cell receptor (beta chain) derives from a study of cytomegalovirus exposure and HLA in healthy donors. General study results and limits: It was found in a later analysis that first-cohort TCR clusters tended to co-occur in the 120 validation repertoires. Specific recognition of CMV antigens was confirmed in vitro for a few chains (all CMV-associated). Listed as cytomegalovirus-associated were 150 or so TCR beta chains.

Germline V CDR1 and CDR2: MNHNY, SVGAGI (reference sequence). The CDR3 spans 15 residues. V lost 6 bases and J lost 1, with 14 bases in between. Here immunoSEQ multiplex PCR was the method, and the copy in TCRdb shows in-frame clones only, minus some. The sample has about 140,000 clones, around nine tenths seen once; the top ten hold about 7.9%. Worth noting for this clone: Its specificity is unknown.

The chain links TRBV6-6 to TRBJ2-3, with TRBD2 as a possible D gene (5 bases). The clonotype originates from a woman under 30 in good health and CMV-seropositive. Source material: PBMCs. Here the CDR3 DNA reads TGTGCCAGCAGCTCTCCGGGATTCCGCACAGATACGCAGTATTTT. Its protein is CASSSPGFRTDTQYF.